The clone carrying this TCR beta chain has more than one count but fewer than ten. V lost 10 bases, J lost 1 base, and 16 bases lay in between. The CDR3 spans 14 residues. Germline lookup yields CDR1 LNHDA and CDR2 SQIVND (reference sequence). Each patient relapsed following autologous stem cell transplantation, and prior brentuximab vedotin exposure differed. The source of the sample is a study of PD-1 blockade in classical Hodgkin lymphoma. The assay was immunoSEQ multiplex PCR, and TCRdb's table has in-frame clones only and misses some. This table has nearly 25,000 clones, around 80% appearing once.

V is TRBV19 and J is TRBJ1-2; D unclear. The sample in question was peripheral blood mononuclear cells (PBMCs), obtained at baseline. The TCR was taken from a human donor with classical Hodgkin lymphoma. The CDR3 loop reads CATRPPGLNYGYTF. The CDR3 nucleotides read TGTGCCACCCGCCCCCCGGGTCTTAACTATGGCTACACCTTC.